These 18 T cell receptor beta chains were sequenced from one sample in a study of blood T cell repertoires in COVID-19. Method: immunoSEQ multiplex PCR; TCRdb's copy keeps in-frame clones and lacks some. Among about 140,000 clones listed, around 79% were seen once. The specimen sequenced was PBMCs or T cells enriched from blood (not recorded which). All receptors come from a woman aged 50 to 65 who had recovered from COVID-19.

The chain carries TRBV18 and TRBJ1-1; 7 bases match TRBD1. The CDR3 extends over 14 amino acids. Germline values: CDR1 KGHSH, CDR2 LQKENI. Trimming at V came to 5 bases and at J to 7 bases, leaving 10 bases not matched to a gene. CDR3 sequence reads: CASSSIGTAYEAFF. As DNA, the CDR3 is TGTGCCAGCTCATCAATTGGGACAGCCTATGAAGCTTTCTTT. The full variable domain, in which reference TRBV18 and TRBJ1-1 provide the parts outside the CDR3, is NAGVMQNPRHLVRRRGQEARLRCSPMKGHSHVYWYRQLPEEGLKFMVYLQKENIIDESGMPKERFSAEFPKEGPSILRIQQVVRGDSAAYFCASSSIGTAYEAFFGQGTRLTVV.

The V gene is TRBV21-1, the J gene TRBJ2-7; the table assigns TRBD1, which was not confirmed against the DNA. TRBV21-1 constitutes a pseudogene. CDR3 length: 15 amino acids. CDR3 bases: TGTGCCAGCAGCCAAGGGGGGACAACCTCCTACGAGCAGTACTTC. It specifies CASSQGGTTSYEQYF.

The chain links TRBV5-8 to TRBJ2-1; 7 bases map to TRBD1. The CDR3 sequence is 15 residues long. In germline, CDR1 is SGHTS, CDR2 YDEGEE. V was pared by 0 bases and J by 0 bases, with 0 bases of the junction left unmatched. CDR3 in DNA: TGTGCCAGCAGCTTGGACAGGGGCTCCTACAATGAGCAGTTCTTC. It yields the protein CASSLDRGSYNEQFF.

The chain links TRBV10-2 to TRBJ2-2, with D uncertain. Germline V CDR1 and CDR2: WSHSY, SAAADI. CDR3 length: 12 residues. V dropped 3 bases and J dropped 7 bases, with 6 bases sitting between them. The CDR3 nucleotides are TGCGCCAGCAGTGATGGCAGCGGGGAGCTGTTTTTT. Its protein is CASSDGSGELFF.

V is TRBV5-1 and J is TRBJ2-7; TRBD1 is a possible D gene (6 bases). The CDR3 runs 13 residues. V lost 2 bases and J lost 3, with 9 bases in between. Germline V gives CDR1 SGHRS, CDR2 YFSETQ. As DNA, the CDR3 is TGCGCCAGCAGCTTAACCAGGGGCTACGAGCAGTACTTC. Protein: CASSLTRGYEQYF.

J is TRBJ2-1 and V is TRBV12-3 or TRBV12-4; no clear D. V gave up 6 bases and J gave up 8 bases, with 11 bases separating them. CDR3 length: 12 amino acids. The CDR3 loop reads CASSYVFHEQFF. The CDR3 DNA is TGTGCCAGCAGCTACGTGTTCCATGAGCAGTTCTTC.

The chain couples TRBV28 to TRBJ1-2, with a tentative D call TRBD1 (6 bases). Trimming cost V 1 base and J 8 bases, with 20 bases left between them. This CDR3 contains 16 residues. Germline-derived CDR1 and CDR2 are MDHEN and SYDVKM. The CDR3 region is CASSLFGTSSTGGYTF. Here the CDR3 DNA reads TGTGCCAGCAGTTTATTCGGGACAAGTAGCACCGGAGGCTACACCTTC.

V usage is TRBV6-2 or TRBV6-3 and J usage is TRBJ2-7; 8 bases are a match to TRBD1. The CDR3 length is 15 residues. Germline V gives CDR1 MNHEY, CDR2 SVGEGT. V lost 5 bases to trimming and J lost 4 bases; unmatched junction nucleotides: 10. The CDR3 reads CASSHGDRRKYEQYF. The CDR3, as DNA: TGTGCCAGCAGTCACGGGGACAGGAGGAAATACGAGCAGTACTTC.

This sequence joins TRBV5-4 and TRBJ1-1; 8 nucleotides match TRBD1. The CDR3 covers 14 residues. V shed 4 bases, J shed 0 bases, and the junction held 2 bases outside the gene matches. CDR1 and CDR2 (germline): SGHNT, YYREEE (reference sequence). CDR3 sequence (DNA): TGTGCCAGCAGCACACAGGGGGTGAACACTGAAGCTTTCTTT. It specifies CASSTQGVNTEAFF. Full variable domain (missing parts from reference TRBV5-4 and TRBJ1-1): ETGVTQSPTHLIKTRGQQVTLRCSSQSGHNTVSWYQQALGQGPQFIFQYYREEENGRGNFPPRFSGLQFPNYSSELNVNALELDDSALYLCASSTQGVNTEAFFGQGTRLTVV.

The chain links TRBV12-2 to TRBJ1-2; whether TRBD1, the table's D call, matches the DNA was not checked. TRBV12-2 is termed a pseudogene. The CDR3 has 15 amino acids. CDR3: CASRPTQDIAYGDTF. CDR3 sequence (DNA): TGTGCAAGTCGCCCAACACAGGACATAGCTTATGGAGACACCTTC.

The rearrangement links TRBV3-1 (or the pseudogene TRBV3-2) to TRBJ2-1; TRBD1 matches 7 bases. There are 14 residues in the CDR3. V dropped 3 bases and J dropped 6; count of bases not matched to a gene: 5. The germline V gene has CDR1 LGHDT and CDR2 YNNKEL (reference sequence). CDR3 coding DNA: TGTGCCAGCAGCCAGACCGGGACAGCCAATGAGCAGTTCTTC. Its protein product is CASSQTGTANEQFF.

This chain links TRBV12-5 with TRBJ1-2; D unclear. Germline CDR1 is LGHNT and CDR2 is FRNRAP. The CDR3 is 13 amino acids. The V and J ends lost 3 bases and 0 bases respectively, with 5 bases between them. The CDR3 here is CASGFPSNYGYTF. The DNA for the CDR3 is TGTGCTAGTGGTTTTCCGTCTAACTATGGCTACACCTTC.

V usage is TRBV7-2 and J usage is TRBJ2-7; 8 bases are shared with TRBD1. The germline V gene encodes CDR1 SGHTA and CDR2 FQGNSA. With V trimmed by 4 bases and J by 12 bases, 8 bases remained unmatched. This CDR3 has 12 amino acids. The CDR3 region is CASSSDRVPTYF. CDR3 DNA sequence: TGTGCCAGCAGCTCGGACAGGGTTCCTACGTACTTC.

The V gene is TRBV4-2, the J gene TRBJ1-2, with TRBD1 matching over 7 bases. The germline CDR1 and CDR2 sequences are LGHNA and YNFKEQ. The CDR3 is made up of 14 amino acids. V was clipped by 5 bases and J by 3 bases; unmatched bases: 6. CDR3 region: CASSTTGDHYGYTF. In nucleotides, the CDR3 is TGTGCCAGCAGCACAACAGGGGATCACTATGGCTACACCTTC.

The V and J genes are TRBV5-4 and TRBJ2-7; possible D gene TRBD1, 5 bases. V was pared by 5 bases and J by 2 bases, with 17 bases between. The germline gives CDR1 SGHNT, CDR2 YYREEE (reference sequence). This CDR3 is 15 amino acids long. The CDR3 DNA reads as TGTGCCAGCAGGGGATGGGGCGGTCCCCCCTACGAGCAGTACTTC. Translation: CASRGWGGPPYEQYF.

This clone was found a few times. The rearrangement uses TRBV7-8 and TRBJ1-2; perhaps TRBD1 as D (6 bases). Germline assignment: CDR1 SGHVS and CDR2 FQNEAQ. There are 16 residues in the CDR3. V dropped 0 bases and J dropped 8 bases, with 19 bases sitting between them. CDR3 sequence reads: CASSLATQGVLGGYTF. In DNA form, the CDR3 reads TGTGCCAGCAGCTTAGCCACACAGGGAGTACTAGGAGGCTACACCTTC.

This clone was seen a handful of times. The chain couples TRBV5-4 to TRBJ2-7, with D unclear. Looked up from germline, CDR1 is SGHNT and CDR2 is YYREEE (reference sequence). CDR3 length equals 11 residues. V lost 2 bases and J lost 3, with 3 bases in between. In nucleotides, the CDR3 is TGTGCCAGCAGCTTTAACTACGAGCAGTACTTC. Encoded protein: CASSFNYEQYF.

This clone was counted many times. The chain combines TRBV28 with TRBJ2-2; D not certain. The germline V gene has CDR1 MDHEN and CDR2 SYDVKM. The CDR3 is made up of 16 amino acids. V lost 1 base to trimming and J lost 1 base, with 10 bases between them. The CDR3 DNA is TGTGCCAGCAGTTTATCTCGGGTTTTGAACACCGGGGAGCTGTTTTTT. Its translation is CASSLSRVLNTGELFF.